Listed below are T cell receptor beta chains from one sample, sequenced in a study of blood T cell repertoires in COVID-19. Sequencing was performed with immunoSEQ multiplex PCR; in TCRdb, only in-frame clones are kept and a portion is missing. The sample consists of around 75,000 clones, less than 90% of them appearing once. Sequences were obtained from peripheral blood. These receptor sequences come from a man in his fifties with COVID-19, enrolled during active disease. CDR3s include the opening cysteine and the closing phenylalanine or tryptophan. A D gene is named only where the DNA matches it firmly. The size of a clone is reported for some rows only, either as once, few or many, or as a class for expanded clones.

d_gene: -; j_gene: TRBJ1-2; abundance: few; v_gene: TRBV13; CDR3aa: CASSLGGPHLSNYGYTF; CDR3nt: TGTGCCAGCAGCTTGGGAGGGCCCCACCTTTCTAACTATGGCTACACCTTC
d_gene: -; j_gene: TRBJ2-3; abundance: -; v_gene: TRBV4-2; CDR3aa: CASSLATGLGTDTQYF; CDR3nt: TGTGCCAGCAGCCTGGCTACAGGGCTAGGCACAGATACGCAGTATTTT
d_gene: TRBD2; j_gene: TRBJ2-5; abundance: -; v_gene: TRBV6-5; CDR3aa: CASSPLAGVQETQYF; CDR3nt: TGTGCCAGCAGTCCTCTAGCGGGAGTCCAAGAGACCCAGTACTTC
d_gene: TRBD2; j_gene: TRBJ2-4; abundance: few; v_gene: TRBV28; CDR3aa: CASSSTGLRLAKNIQYF; CDR3nt: TGTGCCAGCAGTTCGACGGGACTAAGGTTAGCCAAAAACATTCAGTACTTC
d_gene: -; j_gene: TRBJ2-3; abundance: -; v_gene: TRBV11-2; CDR3aa: CASSLELDSQYF; CDR3nt: TGTGCCAGCAGCTTAGAGCTAGACTCGCAGTATTTT
d_gene: TRBD2; j_gene: TRBJ2-3; abundance: -; v_gene: TRBV4-2; CDR3aa: CASSQDQGVAGGFGTDTQYF; CDR3nt: TGTGCCAGCAGCCAAGATCAAGGGGTAGCGGGAGGGTTTGGGACAGATACGCAGTATTTT
d_gene: TRBD1; j_gene: TRBJ2-7; abundance: -; v_gene: TRBV18; CDR3aa: CASSPQTGAIYEQYF; CDR3nt: TGTGCCAGCTCACCCCAGACAGGGGCCATCTACGAGCAGTACTTC
d_gene: TRBD2; j_gene: TRBJ2-7; abundance: -; v_gene: TRBV5-1; CDR3aa: CASSSGLAGGRLDEQYF; CDR3nt: TGCGCCAGCAGTTCCGGACTAGCGGGAGGAAGGCTCGACGAGCAGTACTTC
d_gene: TRBD1; j_gene: TRBJ2-7; abundance: -; v_gene: TRBV28; CDR3aa: CASSPKRTGFPYEQYF; CDR3nt: TGTGCCAGCAGTCCTAAACGGACAGGGTTCCCCTACGAGCAGTACTTC
d_gene: -; j_gene: TRBJ2-7; abundance: -; v_gene: TRBV18; CDR3aa: CASSPAGGTTEQYF; CDR3nt: TGTGCCAGCTCCCCCGCCGGGGGTACGACCGAGCAGTACTTC
d_gene: -; j_gene: TRBJ2-3; abundance: -; v_gene: TRBV19; CDR3aa: CASSIGLRGLPQVRTDTQYF; CDR3nt: TGTGCCAGTAGTATTGGCCTTAGGGGACTCCCTCAGGTCCGCACAGATACGCAGTATTTT
d_gene: -; j_gene: TRBJ2-1; abundance: once; v_gene: TRBV5-1; CDR3aa: CASSFGRANKAYNEQFF; CDR3nt: TGCGCCAGCAGCTTTGGCAGGGCAAATAAAGCGTACAATGAGCAGTTCTTC
d_gene: -; j_gene: TRBJ2-4; abundance: -; v_gene: TRBV6-5; CDR3aa: CASTVVGTKNIQYF; CDR3nt: TGTGCCAGCACGGTGGTCGGGACCAAAAACATTCAGTACTTC
d_gene: TRBD2; j_gene: TRBJ2-1; abundance: -; v_gene: TRBV4-3; CDR3aa: CASSQGLAGGPMDEQFF; CDR3nt: TGCGCCAGCAGCCAAGGCTTAGCGGGAGGGCCTATGGATGAGCAGTTCTTC
d_gene: -; j_gene: TRBJ1-4; abundance: -; v_gene: TRBV12-3/TRBV12-4; CDR3aa: CASSHDRNEKLFF; CDR3nt: TGTGCCAGCAGCCACGACAGAAATGAAAAACTGTTTTTT
d_gene: TRBD1; j_gene: TRBJ2-1; abundance: -; v_gene: TRBV2; CDR3aa: CASSDGDSSYNEQFF; CDR3nt: TGTGCCAGCAGCGACGGGGACAGCTCCTACAATGAGCAGTTCTTC
d_gene: TRBD2; j_gene: TRBJ2-7; abundance: -; v_gene: TRBV6-2/TRBV6-3; CDR3aa: CASSLAGISYEQYF; CDR3nt: TGTGCCAGCAGCCTAGCGGGGATCTCCTACGAGCAGTACTTC
d_gene: -; j_gene: TRBJ2-7; abundance: -; v_gene: TRBV5-1; CDR3aa: CASSLGGARSEQYF; CDR3nt: TGCGCCAGCAGCTTGGGCGGCGCCCGGAGCGAGCAGTACTTC
d_gene: TRBD1; j_gene: TRBJ2-7; abundance: -; v_gene: TRBV15; CDR3aa: CATSKDRGLGEQYF; CDR3nt: TGTGCCACCAGCAAGGACAGGGGGCTCGGCGAGCAGTACTTC
d_gene: -; j_gene: TRBJ2-1; abundance: -; v_gene: TRBV21-1; CDR3aa: CASSKKKDRAYNEQFF; CDR3nt: TGTGCCAGCAGCAAAAAAAAGGACAGGGCGTACAATGAGCAGTTCTTC
d_gene: TRBD2; j_gene: TRBJ2-6; abundance: -; v_gene: TRBV19; CDR3aa: CARVTSGTHSGANVLTF; CDR3nt: TGTGCCAGAGTGACTAGCGGGACCCACTCTGGGGCCAACGTCCTGACTTTC
d_gene: TRBD2; j_gene: TRBJ2-7; abundance: many; v_gene: TRBV6-2/TRBV6-3; CDR3aa: CASSRGTSGSYEQYF; CDR3nt: TGTGCCAGCAGCCGCGGGACTAGCGGTTCCTACGAGCAGTACTTC
d_gene: TRBD2; j_gene: TRBJ2-3; abundance: few; v_gene: TRBV11-2; CDR3aa: CASSLDLARGDLTDTQYF; CDR3nt: TGTGCCAGCAGCTTAGATCTCGCGCGGGGGGACCTCACAGATACGCAGTATTTT
d_gene: TRBD2; j_gene: TRBJ2-7; abundance: -; v_gene: TRBV5-6; CDR3aa: CASSLGGRAYEQYF; CDR3nt: TGTGCCAGCAGCTTGGGCGGGAGGGCCTACGAGCAGTACTTC
d_gene: -; j_gene: TRBJ2-1; abundance: -; v_gene: TRBV2; CDR3aa: CASSARAGLSYNEQFF; CDR3nt: TGTGCCAGCAGTGCCCGGGCGGGACTCTCCTACAATGAGCAGTTCTTC
d_gene: TRBD1; j_gene: TRBJ2-7; abundance: -; v_gene: TRBV5-4; CDR3aa: CASSFPGTAPGEQYF; CDR3nt: TGTGCCAGCAGCTTCCCCGGGACAGCCCCAGGGGAGCAGTACTTC
d_gene: TRBD1; j_gene: TRBJ1-6; abundance: -; v_gene: TRBV11-2; CDR3aa: CASSPDRARSPLHF; CDR3nt: TGTGCCAGCAGCCCGGACAGGGCAAGATCACCCCTCCACTTT
d_gene: TRBD2; j_gene: TRBJ2-3; abundance: few; v_gene: TRBV2; CDR3aa: CASRGGSQFTDTQYF; CDR3nt: TGTGCCAGCAGGGGCGGGAGCCAGTTCACAGATACGCAGTATTTT
d_gene: TRBD1; j_gene: TRBJ1-2; abundance: -; v_gene: TRBV6-5; CDR3aa: CASSLTGVGYGYTF; CDR3nt: TGTGCCAGCAGTTTGACAGGGGTCGGCTATGGCTACACCTTC
d_gene: -; j_gene: TRBJ1-2; abundance: few; v_gene: TRBV28; CDR3aa: CASSLSLPGYTF; CDR3nt: TGTGCCAGCAGTTTATCTCTCCCTGGCTACACCTTC
d_gene: -; j_gene: TRBJ2-1; abundance: -; v_gene: TRBV27; CDR3aa: CASSLLADNEQFF; CDR3nt: TGTGCCAGCAGTTTATTGGCCGACAATGAGCAGTTCTTC
d_gene: TRBD2; j_gene: TRBJ2-2; abundance: -; v_gene: TRBV3-1/TRBV3-2; CDR3aa: CASSPAGGYTGELFF; CDR3nt: TGTGCCAGCAGCCCAGCGGGAGGTTACACCGGGGAGCTGTTTTTT
d_gene: -; j_gene: TRBJ1-1; abundance: -; v_gene: TRBV25-1; CDR3aa: CASGDQNTEAFF; CDR3nt: TGTGCCAGCGGAGACCAGAACACTGAAGCTTTCTTT
d_gene: -; j_gene: TRBJ1-5; abundance: -; v_gene: TRBV28; CDR3aa: CASSVPGQSNQPQHF; CDR3nt: TGTGCCAGCAGTGTCCCAGGACAAAGCAATCAGCCCCAGCATTTT
d_gene: -; j_gene: TRBJ2-5; abundance: -; v_gene: TRBV7-6; CDR3aa: CASSSPNSGETQYF; CDR3nt: TGTGCCAGCAGCTCACCCAACAGTGGGGAGACCCAGTACTTC
d_gene: TRBD2; j_gene: TRBJ2-1; abundance: -; v_gene: TRBV30; CDR3aa: CAWSAVGGRADEQFF; CDR3nt: TGTGCCTGGAGCGCAGTTGGCGGGAGGGCCGATGAGCAGTTCTTC
d_gene: TRBD1; j_gene: TRBJ2-1; abundance: few; v_gene: TRBV18; CDR3aa: CASSPSTGTGYNEQFF; CDR3nt: TGTGCCAGCTCACCATCAACCGGGACAGGGTACAATGAGCAGTTCTTC
d_gene: -; j_gene: TRBJ1-2; abundance: -; v_gene: TRBV6-5; CDR3aa: CASSSPRGTYGYTF; CDR3nt: TGTGCCAGCAGTTCCCCGAGGGGGACCTATGGCTACACCTTC
d_gene: TRBD1; j_gene: TRBJ1-5; abundance: -; v_gene: TRBV4-2; CDR3aa: CASSSDRVDQPQHF; CDR3nt: TGTGCCAGCAGCTCAGACAGGGTCGATCAGCCCCAGCATTTT
d_gene: TRBD2; j_gene: TRBJ2-3; abundance: medium-sized; v_gene: TRBV6-6; CDR3aa: CASSRTSDTDTQYF; CDR3nt: TGTGCCAGCAGCCGGACTAGCGACACAGATACGCAGTATTTT